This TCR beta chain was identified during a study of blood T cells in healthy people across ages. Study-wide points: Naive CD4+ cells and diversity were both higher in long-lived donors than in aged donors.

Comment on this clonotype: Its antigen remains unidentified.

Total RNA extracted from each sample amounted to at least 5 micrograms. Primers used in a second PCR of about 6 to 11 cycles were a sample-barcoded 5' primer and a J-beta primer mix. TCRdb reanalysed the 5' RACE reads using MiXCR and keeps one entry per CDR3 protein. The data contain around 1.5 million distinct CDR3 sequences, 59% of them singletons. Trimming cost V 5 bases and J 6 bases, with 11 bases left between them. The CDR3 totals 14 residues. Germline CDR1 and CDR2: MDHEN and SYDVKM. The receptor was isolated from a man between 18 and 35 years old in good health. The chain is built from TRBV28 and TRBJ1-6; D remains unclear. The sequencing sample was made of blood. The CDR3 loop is CASSVTAANSPLHF. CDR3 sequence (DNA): TGTGCCAGCAGTGTGACCGCGGCTAATTCACCCCTCCACTTT.